These 2 T cell receptor beta chains came from one sample sequenced in a study of CD8+ T cells in alopecia areata. Treatment defined: oral pan-JAK inhibitor, 5-10 mg twice daily. The sequencing template was cDNA reverse transcribed from extracted RNA. Profiling relied on immunoSEQ multiplex PCR, and the TCRdb table lists in-frame clones only, not all of them. Of 110,000 to 150,000 clones in the sample, roughly four fifths are singletons; the top ten hold roughly 25%. This specimen consisted of CD8+ T cells sorted from blood, obtained at week 4, from a patient treated with tofacitinib. The receptors derive from a human donor with alopecia areata.

J is TRBJ2-7 and V is TRBV4-1; TRBD1 aligns across 9 bases. CDR1 and CDR2 (germline): MGHRA, YSYEKL. CDR3 size: 16 residues. Trimming at V came to 3 bases and at J to 7 bases, leaving 13 bases not matched to a gene. CDR3 in DNA: TGCGCCAGCAGCCAGGACGCCGGGACAGGGCGTCGGGAGCAGTACTTC. This translates into CASSQDAGTGRREQYF.

The rearrangement links TRBV4-3 to TRBJ2-3; 16 bases are a match to TRBD2. CDR1 and CDR2 from the germline V gene are LGHNA and YSLEER. The J segment lost 14 bases and the V segment lost 1 base, leaving 24 bases of the junction unmatched. The CDR3 totals 21 residues. CDR3 coding DNA: TGCGCCAGCAGCCAAGCGCAGGGACTAGCGGGGGGGAAACTCACCCCTGCAGTGCGGTATTTT. Protein sequence: CASSQAQGLAGGKLTPAVRYF.